Listed here are 28 T cell receptor beta chains from one sample, sequenced in a study of shared clonotypes between healthy human individuals. TCRdb's copy holds only in-frame clones and misses some; the assay was immunoSEQ multiplex PCR. The repertoire consists of more than 550,000 clones, with less than 95% occurring once and the leading ten covering 34%. The sample was memory CD8+ T cells from PBMCs. Subset of the sample: CD45RO+ cells pooled with CCR7-negative TemRA cells. The receptor source for this set is a man aged 18 to 29 in good health. Some clones in this sample may be carry-over from other donors' samples.

The CDR3 is CASSYALGGDEQYF. As DNA, the CDR3 is TGTGCCAGCAGTTACGCCTTGGGGGGGGACGAGCAGTACTTC. This chain uses TRBV6-5 with TRBJ2-7; 7 bases match TRBD2. This CDR3 comprises 14 residues. Unmatched junction bases numbered 6, after V lost 2 bases and J lost 5 bases. The V gene's germline CDR1 is MNHEY and CDR2 SVGAGI.

The genes are TRBV9 and TRBJ1-2; possibly TRBD1 for D (5 bases). The CDR3 extends over 17 amino acids. The V end was cut by 5 bases, the J end by 1 base, with 21 bases between. The germline V gene has CDR1 SGDLS and CDR2 YYNGEE. CDR3 sequence: CASRDDPTGPVNYGYTF. CDR3 nucleotides: TGTGCCAGCAGAGATGATCCGACGGGACCCGTTAACTATGGCTACACCTTC.

The chain joins TRBV28 to TRBJ1-2, with a possible D match to TRBD1 (6 bases). Looked up from germline, CDR1 is MDHEN and CDR2 is SYDVKM. V was clipped by 8 bases and J by 5 bases, with 21 bases between them. This CDR3 comprises 15 residues. CDR3 in amino acids: CASGGGGARVYGYTF. CDR3 coding DNA: TGTGCCAGCGGGGGCGGAGGGGCGCGAGTATATGGCTACACCTTC.

Here the CDR3 reads CASSFGQDYEQYF. CDR3 sequence (DNA): TGTGCCAGCAGTTTCGGGCAGGACTACGAGCAGTACTTC. The chain recombines TRBV28 with TRBJ2-7; D gene ambiguous. This CDR3 is built from 13 residues. V was pared by 3 bases and J by 3 bases, with 9 bases between. The germline V gene encodes CDR1 MDHEN and CDR2 SYDVKM.

As to this clone: This sample includes further DNA sequences coding for the same CDR3. The CDR3 coding sequence is TGTGCCAGCAGTCTTGACAGGGGTGGTGAAAAACTGTTTTTT. It specifies CASSLDRGGEKLFF. The V gene is TRBV27, the J gene TRBJ1-4, with TRBD1 matching 8 bases. V was clipped by 5 bases and J by 7 bases; unmatched bases: 6. Germline V lookup: CDR1 MNHEY, CDR2 SMNVEV (reference sequence). This CDR3 contains 14 residues. The full variable domain, rest sourced from reference TRBV27 and TRBJ1-4, is EAQVTQNPRYLITVTGKKLTVTCSQNMNHEYMSWYRQDPGLGLRQIYYSMNVEVTDKGDVPEGYKVSRKEKRNFPLILESPSPNQTSLYFCASSLDRGGEKLFFGSGTQLSVL.

The V gene is TRBV7-9, the J gene TRBJ1-2; no firm D call. The CDR3 spans 14 residues. Germline CDR1 is SEHNR and CDR2 is FQNEAQ (reference sequence). V was cut by 8 bases and J by 8 bases, with 21 bases left in between. CDR3 DNA: TGTGCCAGCGGATACTCAAGAGACGGCTTAGGCTACACCTTC. Translated, it gives CASGYSRDGLGYTF.

This clone was recorded only once. J is TRBJ2-2 and V is TRBV5-1; D is unclear. V lost 0 bases, J lost 4 bases, and 7 bases lay in between. The length of the CDR3 is 14 residues. The germline CDR1 and CDR2 sequences are SGHRS and YFSETQ. Written as DNA, the CDR3 is TGCGCCAGCAGCTTGGACATTTCCACCGGGGAGCTGTTTTTT. As protein: CASSLDISTGELFF.

The gene calls are TRBV9 and TRBJ2-2; 10 nucleotides align to TRBD2. Germline V gene data show CDR1 as SGDLS and CDR2 as YYNGEE. V lost 4 bases and J lost 2; bases outside the gene matches: 8. The CDR3 has 17 amino acids. In DNA form, the CDR3 reads TGTGCCAGCAGCCCACAGGGACTAGCGACCAACACCGGGGAGCTGTTTTTT. This translates into CASSPQGLATNTGELFF. The full variable domain, completed using reference TRBV9 and TRBJ2-2, is DSGVTQTPKHLITATGQRVTLRCSPRSGDLSVYWYQQSLDQGLQFLIQYYNGEERAKGNILERFSAQQFPDLHSELNLSSLELGDSALYFCASSPQGLATNTGELFFGEGSRLTVL.

The chain is built from TRBV4-3 and TRBJ2-3; TRBD2 matches at 11 bases. This CDR3 contains 13 residues. Unmatched junction bases numbered 3, after V lost 11 bases and J lost 2 bases. Germline-derived CDR1 and CDR2 are LGHNA and YSLEER. The CDR3 nucleotides are TGCGCCGCTAGCGGGAGGAACACAGATACGCAGTATTTT. Encoded protein: CAASGRNTDTQYF.

This chain links TRBV4-3 with TRBJ2-7; TRBD2 might be the D (6 bases). Germline V gene data show CDR1 as LGHNA and CDR2 as YSLEER. There are 15 residues in the CDR3. V was shortened by 1 base and J by 4 bases, with 14 bases between the two germline ends. In nucleotides, the CDR3 is TGCGCCAGCAGCCAAGGGCTAGCGACTACTTACGAGCAGTACTTC. Protein product: CASSQGLATTYEQYF.

The chain carries TRBV7-9 and TRBJ2-1, with D possibly being TRBD1 (5 bases). Germline V gives CDR1 SEHNR, CDR2 FQNEAQ (reference sequence). V was trimmed by 1 base and J by 3 bases, leaving 10 bases between them. The CDR3 runs to 15 residues. CDR3 in amino acids: CASSLGQRHYNEQFF. CDR3 nucleotides: TGTGCCAGCAGCTTAGGACAGCGCCACTACAATGAGCAGTTCTTC.

V gene TRBV29-1 combines with J gene TRBJ2-5; 10 positions match TRBD1. Germline values: CDR1 SQVTM, CDR2 ANQGSEA. The CDR3 runs 16 residues. Germline trimming cut 7 bases from V and 4 bases from J; bases unmatched to any gene: 15. The CDR3 reads CSARDRGLILGETQYF. DNA of the CDR3: TGCAGCGCACGGGACAGGGGTTTAATTCTAGGAGAGACCCAGTACTTC.

This clone was counted once. This chain joins TRBV4-1 and TRBJ2-7; 12 bases line up with TRBD2. The germline CDR1 and CDR2 sequences are MGHRA and YSYEKL. V lost 4 bases and J lost 2; bases outside the gene matches: 3. CDR3 length equals 15 residues. In nucleotides, the CDR3 is TGCGCCAGCAGCCCCCGACTAGCGGGAGCCTACGAGCAGTACTTC. Amino acid sequence: CASSPRLAGAYEQYF.

This clone was seen a few times. The CDR3: CASSSGPGTEAFF. DNA for the CDR3: TGTGCCAGCAGCTCCGGGCCAGGGACTGAAGCTTTCTTT. The chain joins TRBV11-2 to TRBJ1-1; D is perhaps TRBD1 (5 bases). The CDR3 has 13 amino acids. V was trimmed by 4 bases and J by 5 bases, leaving 11 bases between them. CDR1 and CDR2 from the germline V gene are SGHAT and FQNNGV.

This chain uses TRBV27 with TRBJ2-7; perhaps D is TRBD1 or TRBD2 (5 bases each). V gave up 0 bases and J gave up 2 bases, with 14 bases separating them. CDR1 is MNHEY, CDR2 SMNVEV, per germline (reference sequence). The CDR3 is 16 amino acids. The CDR3 sequence is CASSLSLGDRTYEQYF. CDR3 in DNA: TGTGCCAGCAGTTTATCGTTGGGGGACCGTACCTACGAGCAGTACTTC.

As concerns this clone: The same CDR3 also results from other DNA sequences found in this sample. This rearrangement joins TRBV7-8 to TRBJ2-7; D gene unclear. Trimming shortened V by 1 base and J by 0 bases, and 1 base separated the two germline ends. The CDR3 has 12 residues. Per germline, CDR1 SGHVS and CDR2 FQNEAQ. The CDR3 region is CASSLGSYEQYF. CDR3 bases: TGTGCCAGCAGCTTAGGCTCCTACGAGCAGTACTTC.

The chain carries TRBV28 and TRBJ1-5, with D hard to call. The germline V and J ends were trimmed by 3 bases and 2 bases, with 14 bases remaining between them. The germline V gene has CDR1 MDHEN and CDR2 SYDVKM. The CDR3 sequence is 16 residues long. The CDR3 loop is CASSFQAPTGNQPQHF. DNA of the CDR3: TGTGCCAGCAGTTTTCAGGCCCCGACGGGCAATCAGCCCCAGCATTTT.

A single count supports this clone. This rearrangement joins TRBV10-2 to TRBJ2-7; D might be TRBD2 (5 bases). Germline V CDR1 and CDR2: WSHSY, SAAADI. This CDR3 is 10 amino acids long. The CDR3 coding sequence is TGCGTCACCGGGGTAGGCGAGCAGTACTTC. Translation gives CVTGVGEQYF.

This chain uses TRBV20-1 with TRBJ1-3; D unresolved. The ends were cut back, 1 base at V and 8 bases at J, with 6 bases in the middle. Germline V CDR1 and CDR2: DFQATT, SNEGSKA (reference sequence). The CDR3 has 11 amino acids. CDR3 sequence: CSARVYDTIYF. Written as DNA, the CDR3 is TGCAGTGCTAGAGTCTACGACACCATATATTTT.

This rearrangement joins TRBV5-8 to TRBJ2-7; 7 bases agree with TRBD1. The CDR3 length is 14 residues. Per germline, CDR1 SGHTS and CDR2 YDEGEE. Trimming at V came to 2 bases and at J to 3 bases, leaving 5 bases not matched to a gene. CDR3 DNA: TGTGCCAGCAGCTTTCCAGGGGGAAGCTACGAGCAGTACTTC. Translation: CASSFPGGSYEQYF.

This chain connects TRBV5-6 to TRBJ2-7; D may correspond to TRBD1 or TRBD2 (5 bases each). The CDR3 length is 13 residues. Per the germline V gene, CDR1 is SGHDT and CDR2 is YYEEEE. V was shortened by 4 bases and J by 9 bases, with 17 bases between the two germline ends. CDR3 sequence: CASSAGTQIGQYF. Written as DNA, the CDR3 is TGTGCCAGCAGCGCCGGGACCCAAATTGGGCAGTACTTC.

The rearrangement uses TRBV27 and TRBJ2-4; no clear D. The germline V gene has CDR1 MNHEY and CDR2 SMNVEV (reference sequence). Trimming took 3 bases from V and 0 from J, leaving 12 bases between them. There are 16 residues in the CDR3. The CDR3 loop is CASSLGPPGAKNIQYF. The CDR3 DNA reads TGTGCCAGCAGTTTGGGTCCCCCGGGAGCCAAAAACATTCAGTACTTC.

This clone has only one observation. The chain recombines TRBV28 with TRBJ2-7, with 7 bases fitting TRBD1. The germline CDR1 and CDR2 sequences are MDHEN and SYDVKM. The CDR3 length is 14 residues. The V gene end was trimmed by 8 bases and the J gene end by 4 bases; junction bases not matched to a gene: 11. Here the CDR3 reads CASRRQGFQYEQYF. In DNA form, the CDR3 reads TGTGCCAGCCGAAGACAGGGATTTCAATACGAGCAGTACTTC.

The genes are TRBV27 and TRBJ1-5, with 7 bases lining up with TRBD1. The V gene's germline CDR1 is MNHEY and CDR2 SMNVEV (reference sequence). CDR3 length equals 15 residues. V lost 1 base and J lost 2; bases outside the gene matches: 2. Here the CDR3 DNA reads TGTGCCAGCAGTTTATATGGACAGGGCAATCAGCCCCAGCATTTT. It specifies CASSLYGQGNQPQHF.

The CDR3 sequence is CASSGRDHMNTEAFF. In DNA, the CDR3 is TGTGCCAGCAGCGGCCGGGACCACATGAACACTGAAGCTTTCTTT. This chain uses TRBV4-2 with TRBJ1-1; TRBD1 might be the D (5 bases). Germline V gives CDR1 LGHNA, CDR2 YNFKEQ. This CDR3 contains 15 residues. V was clipped by 5 bases and J by 0 bases, with 13 bases between them.

The chain carries TRBV4-3 and TRBJ2-7, with D perhaps matching TRBD1 (6 bases). This CDR3 is built from 18 residues. The V gene's germline CDR1 is LGHNA and CDR2 YSLEER. Deletions cut 0 bases from V and 3 bases from J, with 21 bases between. The CDR3 sequence: CASSQEGPGTRTFYEQYF. CDR3 DNA: TGCGCCAGCAGCCAAGAAGGTCCCGGGACACGGACTTTCTACGAGCAGTACTTC.

This clone showed up just a few times. The J gene is TRBJ2-7, the V gene TRBV7-7; D perhaps matches TRBD1 (5 bases). Germline values: CDR1 SSHAT, CDR2 FNYEAQ (reference sequence). This CDR3 is built from 16 residues. V shed 5 bases and J shed 0 bases, with 17 bases lying between them. CDR3 sequence: CASSRPTVTCSYEQYF. The CDR3 region has the DNA TGTGCCAGCAGCCGACCGACAGTCACCTGCTCCTACGAGCAGTACTTC.

Comment on this clone: Other DNA variants within this sample encode the same CDR3. The CDR3 region is CATSFGTGTYEQYF. For the CDR3, the DNA is TGTGCCACCAGCTTCGGGACAGGGACCTACGAGCAGTACTTC. This sequence joins TRBV15 and TRBJ2-7, with 9 bases aligning to TRBD1. The CDR3 sequence is 14 residues long. V lost 5 bases and J lost 2; bases outside the gene matches: 4. Germline assignment: CDR1 LNHNV and CDR2 YYDKDF (reference sequence). Drawing the rest from reference TRBV15 and TRBJ2-7, the complete variable domain is DAMVIQNPRYQVTQFGKPVTLSCSQTLNHNVMYWYQQKSSQAPKLLFHYYDKDFNNEADTPDNFQSRRPNTSFCFLDIRSPGLGDTAMYLCATSFGTGTYEQYFGPGTRLTVT.